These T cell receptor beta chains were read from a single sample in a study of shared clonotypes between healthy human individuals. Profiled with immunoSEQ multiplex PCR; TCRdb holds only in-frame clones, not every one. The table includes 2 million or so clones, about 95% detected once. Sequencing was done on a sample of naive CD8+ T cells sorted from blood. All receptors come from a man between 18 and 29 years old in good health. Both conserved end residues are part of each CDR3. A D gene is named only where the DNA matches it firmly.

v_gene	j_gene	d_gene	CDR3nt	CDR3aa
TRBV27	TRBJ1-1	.	TGTGCCAGCAGTTTGGCCCTCATGAACACTGAAGCTTTCTTT	CASSLALMNTEAFF
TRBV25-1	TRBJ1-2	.	TGTGCCAGCAGTTCAGGGTCTGGCTACACCTTC	CASSSGSGYTF
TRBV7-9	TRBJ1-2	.	TGTGCCAGCACCGACCTGATGGTAGGGCAGGGGAAGGACTATGGCTACACCTTC	CASTDLMVGQGKDYGYTF
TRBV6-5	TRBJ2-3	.	TGTGCCAGCAGGGGACCATATACGCAGTATTTT	CASRGPYTQYF
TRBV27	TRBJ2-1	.	TGTGCCAGCAGTTTCTCGGGGAGCTCCTACAATGAGCAGTTCTTC	CASSFSGSSYNEQFF
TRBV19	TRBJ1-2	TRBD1	TGTGCCAGTAGGCGGACAGGGGGGAATTATGGCTACACCTTC	CASRRTGGNYGYTF
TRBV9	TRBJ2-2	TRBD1	TGTGCCAGCAGCGTAGAGCGGACAGGGGGCCTTGTGACCGGGGAGCTGTTTTTT	CASSVERTGGLVTGELFF
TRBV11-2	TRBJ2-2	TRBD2	TGTGCCAGCAGCACCGCCCCCGGGACTAGCGGGCCCGGGGAGCTGTTTTTT	CASSTAPGTSGPGELFF
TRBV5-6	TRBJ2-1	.	TGTGCCAGCAGCTTAGACTCCTTTAGGTTTAGCTACAATGAGCAGTTCTTC	CASSLDSFRFSYNEQFF
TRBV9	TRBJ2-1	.	TGTGCCAGCAGCGTAGAGGTACAGGCCTTGTACAATGAGCAGTTCTTC	CASSVEVQALYNEQFF
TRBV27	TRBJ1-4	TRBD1	TGTGCCAGCGGGCCGGGACAGACTAATGAAAAACTGTTTTTT	CASGPGQTNEKLFF
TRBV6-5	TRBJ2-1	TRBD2	TGTGCCAGCAGTCTTGCTAGCGGTGGTGGTGAGCAGTTCTTC	CASSLASGGGEQFF
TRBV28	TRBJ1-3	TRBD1	TGTGCCAGCAGTTTTAGAGGGACAGGCTCTGGAAACACCATATATTTT	CASSFRGTGSGNTIYF
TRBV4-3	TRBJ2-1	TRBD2	TGCGCCAGCAGCCAAGGGACGGGAGGGCCGGATGAGCAGTTCTTC	CASSQGTGGPDEQFF
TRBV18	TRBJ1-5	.	TGTGCCAGCTCAACGGACGCGAGCAATCAGCCCCAGCATTTT	CASSTDASNQPQHF
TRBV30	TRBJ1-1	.	TGTGCCTGGAGTGCCAGGGAGTCAGCTGAAGCTTTCTTT	CAWSARESAEAFF
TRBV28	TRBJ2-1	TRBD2	TGTGCCAGCAGTTTACCCGCCGATGGCGGGGGGGCCTTCGATGAGCAGTTCTTC	CASSLPADGGGAFDEQFF
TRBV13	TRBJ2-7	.	TGTGCCAGCAGCCTCCCCGGGTCTTACGAGCAGTACTTC	CASSLPGSYEQYF